This TCR beta chain was recovered during a study of beta chain features in type 1 diabetes. This clone came up a few times. The CDR3 spans 14 residues. Germline CDR1 and CDR2: SGHTA and FQGNSA. Losses at the gene ends were 4 bases for V and 1 base for J; bases not matched to a gene: 4. The authors reverse transcribed all of the isolated RNA, so sequencing captured expressed TCRB transcripts. Roughly 3.4 million reads were obtained on average from naive, central memory and regulatory T cell samples. Method: immunoSEQ multiplex PCR; TCRdb's copy keeps in-frame clones and lacks some. The data contain about 150,000 clones, 7.5% to 9.5% of them singletons.

The sample consisted of central memory CD4+ T cells from blood. The rearrangement joins TRBV7-2 to TRBJ2-7; 7 bases are shared with TRBD1. This receptor was taken from a woman aged 18 to 35 in good health. CDR3 amino acids: CASSSGQESYEQYF. The DNA for the CDR3 is TGTGCCAGCAGCTCTGGACAGGAGTCCTACGAGCAGTACTTC.